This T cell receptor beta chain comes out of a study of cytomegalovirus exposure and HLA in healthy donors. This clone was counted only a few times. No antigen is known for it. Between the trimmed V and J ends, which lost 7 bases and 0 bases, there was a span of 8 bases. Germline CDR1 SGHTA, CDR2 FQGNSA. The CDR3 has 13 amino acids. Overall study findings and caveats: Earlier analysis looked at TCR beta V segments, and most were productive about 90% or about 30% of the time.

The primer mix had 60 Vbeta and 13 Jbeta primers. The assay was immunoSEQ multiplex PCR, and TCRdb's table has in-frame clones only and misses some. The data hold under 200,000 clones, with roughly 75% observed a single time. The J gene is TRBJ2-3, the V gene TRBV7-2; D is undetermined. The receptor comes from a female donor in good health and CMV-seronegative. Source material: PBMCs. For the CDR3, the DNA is TGTGCCAGCAAGCCGTTTAGCACAGATACGCAGTATTTT. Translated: CASKPFSTDTQYF.